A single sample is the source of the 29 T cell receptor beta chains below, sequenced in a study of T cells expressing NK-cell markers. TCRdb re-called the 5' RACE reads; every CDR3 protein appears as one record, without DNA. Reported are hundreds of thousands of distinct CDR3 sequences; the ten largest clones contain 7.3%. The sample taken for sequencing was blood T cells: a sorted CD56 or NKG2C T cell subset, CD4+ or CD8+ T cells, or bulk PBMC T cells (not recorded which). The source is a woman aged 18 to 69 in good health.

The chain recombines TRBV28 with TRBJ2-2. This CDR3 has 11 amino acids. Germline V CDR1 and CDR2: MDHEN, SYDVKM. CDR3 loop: CASSYARELFF.

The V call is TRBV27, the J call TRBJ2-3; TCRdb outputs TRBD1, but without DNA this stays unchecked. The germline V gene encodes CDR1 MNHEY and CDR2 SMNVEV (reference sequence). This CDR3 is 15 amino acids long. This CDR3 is CASTPGGERTDTQYF.

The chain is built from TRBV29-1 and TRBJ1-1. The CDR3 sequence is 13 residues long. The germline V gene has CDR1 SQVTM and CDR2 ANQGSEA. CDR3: CSAATWRNTEAFF.

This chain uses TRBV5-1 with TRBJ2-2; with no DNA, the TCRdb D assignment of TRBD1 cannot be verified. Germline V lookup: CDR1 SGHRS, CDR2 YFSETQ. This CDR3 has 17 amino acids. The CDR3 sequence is CASSIPGTAANTGELFF.

The CDR3 reads CASSYSNSGLAVQETQYF. The J gene is TRBJ2-5, the V gene TRBV6-2 or TRBV6-3; the D call of TRBD2 rests on TCRdb alone, since no DNA is present to check it. The CDR3 extends over 18 amino acids. Germline CDR1 is MNHEY and CDR2 is SVGEGT.

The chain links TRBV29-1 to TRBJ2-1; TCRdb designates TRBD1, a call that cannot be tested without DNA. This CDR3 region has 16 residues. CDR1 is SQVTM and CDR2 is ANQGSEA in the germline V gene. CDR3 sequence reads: CSLKQKTGGADNEQFF.

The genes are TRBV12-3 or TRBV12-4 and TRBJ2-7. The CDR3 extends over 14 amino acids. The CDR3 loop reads CASSRRSSSYEQYF.

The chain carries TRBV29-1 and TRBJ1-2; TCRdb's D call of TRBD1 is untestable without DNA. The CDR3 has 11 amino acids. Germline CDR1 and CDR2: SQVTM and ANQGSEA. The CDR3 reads CSVEARGGYTF.

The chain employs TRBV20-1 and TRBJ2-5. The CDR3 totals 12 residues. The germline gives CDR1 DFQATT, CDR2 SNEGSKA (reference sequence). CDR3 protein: CSARDWGETQYF.

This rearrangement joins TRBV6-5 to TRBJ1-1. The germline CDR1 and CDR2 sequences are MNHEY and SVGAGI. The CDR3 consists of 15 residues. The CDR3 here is CASSYSGRRNTEAFF.

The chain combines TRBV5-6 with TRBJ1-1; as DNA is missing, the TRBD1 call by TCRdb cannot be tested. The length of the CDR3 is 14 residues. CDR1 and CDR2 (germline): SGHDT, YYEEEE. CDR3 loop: CASSLQGGGTEAFF. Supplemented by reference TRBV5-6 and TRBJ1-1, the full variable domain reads DAGVTQSPTHLIKTRGQQVTLRCSPKSGHDTVSWYQQALGQGPQFIFQYYEEEERQRGNFPDRFSGHQFPNYSSELNVNALLLGDSALYLCASSLQGGGTEAFFGQGTRLTVV.

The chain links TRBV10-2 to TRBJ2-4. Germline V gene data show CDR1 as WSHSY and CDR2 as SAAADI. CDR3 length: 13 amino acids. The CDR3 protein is CASNERAKNIQYF.

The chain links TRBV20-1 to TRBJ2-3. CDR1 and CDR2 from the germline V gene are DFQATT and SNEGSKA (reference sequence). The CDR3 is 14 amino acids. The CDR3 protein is CSASARKLTDTQYF.

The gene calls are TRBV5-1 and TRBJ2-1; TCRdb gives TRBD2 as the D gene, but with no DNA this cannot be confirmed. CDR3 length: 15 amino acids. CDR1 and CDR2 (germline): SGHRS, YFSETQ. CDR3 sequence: CASSLEASRYNEQFF.

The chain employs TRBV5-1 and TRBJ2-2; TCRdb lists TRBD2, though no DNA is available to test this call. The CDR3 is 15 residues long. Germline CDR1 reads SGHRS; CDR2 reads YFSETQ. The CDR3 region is CASRAERTSLGELFF.

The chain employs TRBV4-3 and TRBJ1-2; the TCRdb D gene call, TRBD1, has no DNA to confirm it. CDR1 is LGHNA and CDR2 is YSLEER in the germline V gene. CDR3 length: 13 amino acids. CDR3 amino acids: CASSTIQGDGYTF.

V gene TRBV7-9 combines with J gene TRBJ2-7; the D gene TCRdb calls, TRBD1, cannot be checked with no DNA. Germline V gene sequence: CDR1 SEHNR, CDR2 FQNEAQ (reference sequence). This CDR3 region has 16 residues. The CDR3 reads CASSSPTGGGSYEQYF.

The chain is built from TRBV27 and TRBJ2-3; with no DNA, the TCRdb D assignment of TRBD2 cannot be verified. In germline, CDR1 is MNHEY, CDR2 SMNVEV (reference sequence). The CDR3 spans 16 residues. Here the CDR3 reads CASRVIAGGPGDTQYF.

This CDR3 reads CASSLRTGGVDHYGYTF. The chain links TRBV12-3 or TRBV12-4 to TRBJ1-2; TCRdb's D call of TRBD1 is untestable without DNA. The CDR3 is made up of 17 amino acids.

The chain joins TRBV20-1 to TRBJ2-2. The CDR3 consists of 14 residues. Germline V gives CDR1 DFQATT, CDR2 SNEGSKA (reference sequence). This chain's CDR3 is CSARFGVNTGELFF.

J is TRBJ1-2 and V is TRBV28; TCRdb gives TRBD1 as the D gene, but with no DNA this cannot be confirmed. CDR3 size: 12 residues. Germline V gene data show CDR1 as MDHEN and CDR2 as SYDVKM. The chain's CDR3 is CASSPPRVGYTF.

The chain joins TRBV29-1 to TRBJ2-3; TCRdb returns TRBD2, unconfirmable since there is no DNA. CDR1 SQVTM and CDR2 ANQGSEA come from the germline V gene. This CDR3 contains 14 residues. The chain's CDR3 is CSYFPGGPTDTQYF.

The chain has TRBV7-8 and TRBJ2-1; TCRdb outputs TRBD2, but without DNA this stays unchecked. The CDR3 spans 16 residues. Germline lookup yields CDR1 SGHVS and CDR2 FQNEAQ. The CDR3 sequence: CASSQSATGAYNEQFF.

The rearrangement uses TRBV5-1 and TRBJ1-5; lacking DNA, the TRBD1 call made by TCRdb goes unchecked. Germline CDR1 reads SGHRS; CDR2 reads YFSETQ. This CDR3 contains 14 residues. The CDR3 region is CASSTGQASAAQHF.

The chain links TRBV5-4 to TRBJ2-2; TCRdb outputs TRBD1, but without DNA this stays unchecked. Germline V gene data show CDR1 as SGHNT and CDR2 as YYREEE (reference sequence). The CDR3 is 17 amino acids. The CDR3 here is CASSPGSVRDPTGELFF.

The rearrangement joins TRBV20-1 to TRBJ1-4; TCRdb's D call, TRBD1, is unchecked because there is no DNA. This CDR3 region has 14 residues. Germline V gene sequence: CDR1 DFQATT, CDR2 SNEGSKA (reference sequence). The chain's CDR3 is CSARRPGSNEKLFF.

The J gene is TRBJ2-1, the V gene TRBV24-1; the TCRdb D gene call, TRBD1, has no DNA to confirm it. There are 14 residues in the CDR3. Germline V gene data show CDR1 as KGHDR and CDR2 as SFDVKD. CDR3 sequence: CATSDLGRYNEQFF.

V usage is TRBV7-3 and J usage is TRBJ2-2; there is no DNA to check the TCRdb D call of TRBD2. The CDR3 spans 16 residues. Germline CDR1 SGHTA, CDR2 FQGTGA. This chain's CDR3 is CASSPGTSGGPGELFF.

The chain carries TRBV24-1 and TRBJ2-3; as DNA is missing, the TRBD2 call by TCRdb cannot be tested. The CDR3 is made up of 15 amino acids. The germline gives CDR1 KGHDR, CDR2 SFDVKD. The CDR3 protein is CATRAGTRYTDTQYF.